This T cell receptor (beta chain) was obtained from a study of T-cell memory formation after mild COVID-19. Study-wide results and limits: Within pre-infection memory, some responding clones were found, suggesting cross-reactive memory joined.

About this clonotype: Its antigen is unidentified.

TCRdb used MiXCR to reprocess the 5' RACE reads, holding one entry per CDR3 protein. Of around 450,000 distinct CDR3 sequences in the sample, 15% to 20% were seen once. CDR1 SGHTA and CDR2 FQGNSA come from the germline V gene. This CDR3 spans 13 amino acids. V lost 1 base to trimming and J lost 3 bases, with 6 bases between them. The sample was PBMCs or a T cell subset sorted from them (not recorded which). The receptor's source is an adult woman who had mild COVID-19 (a few samples of this study predate the infection). Cell type and time point are not known. The chain joins TRBV7-2 to TRBJ2-5, with D uncertain. In nucleotides, the CDR3 is TGTGCCAGCAGCTTAGGGGCAAAAGAGACCCAGTACTTC. This encodes CASSLGAKETQYF.